These T cell receptor beta chains were read from a single sample in a study of immune evolution from preneoplasia to lung adenocarcinoma. Libraries were prepared by immunoSEQ multiplex PCR; TCRdb keeps only in-frame clonotypes and omits some of them. The sample gives tens of thousands of clones, around 85% of which show up once; approximately 4.8% is in the top ten. The sequenced sample consisted of FFPE invasive lung adenocarcinoma tissue. These receptors all stem from a person between 60 and 69 years old with lung adenocarcinoma. CDR3s include the opening cysteine and the closing phenylalanine or tryptophan. The D gene is left open where the match is weak. Size values are once, few and many counts, or a class for expanded clones, and some rows have none.

V	D	size	J	DNA	CDR3
TRBV9	NA	NA	TRBJ2-1	TGTGCCAGCAGCGTAGCTCCGGGAGAGGGGGAGCAGTTCTTC	CASSVAPGEGEQFF
TRBV30	TRBD1	NA	TRBJ2-5	TGTGCCTGGAGCCCTGACAGGGAAAAGCAGTACTTC	CAWSPDREKQYF
TRBV5-1	NA	NA	TRBJ2-6	TGCGCCAGCAGCCCGCCGGTTGCTGGGGCCAACGTCCTGACTTTC	CASSPPVAGANVLTF
TRBV7-6	NA	NA	TRBJ2-3	TGTGCCAGCAGCTTAGACAGTAGCACAGATACGCAGTATTTT	CASSLDSSTDTQYF
TRBV30	NA	few	TRBJ1-1	TGTGCCTGGAGTGAGGCAGGGCACACTGAAGCTTTCTTT	CAWSEAGHTEAFF
TRBV7-6	TRBD1	NA	TRBJ2-2	TGTGCCAGCAGCACAGACAGGGGTGGCGGGGAGCTGTTTTTT	CASSTDRGGGELFF
TRBV7-2	TRBD1	NA	TRBJ2-7	TGTGCCAGCAGCCCAGGGACAGGTAACTACGAGCAGTACTTC	CASSPGTGNYEQYF
TRBV5-6	NA	NA	TRBJ2-5	TGTGCCAGCAGCTTGACGGGTGTAGAGACCCAGTACTTC	CASSLTGVETQYF
TRBV5-1	TRBD1	NA	TRBJ1-1	TGCGCCAGCAGCGTACAGGGGAGCACTGAAGCTTTCTTT	CASSVQGSTEAFF
TRBV6-6	NA	NA	TRBJ1-1	TGTGCCAGCAGTTATATTGGGGGGAACACTGAAGCTTTCTTT	CASSYIGGNTEAFF
TRBV9	NA	NA	TRBJ2-7	TGTGCCAGCAGCGTAGAGGACGGGAGAATGTACGAGCAGTACTTC	CASSVEDGRMYEQYF
TRBV28	NA	NA	TRBJ2-3	TGTGCCAGCAGTTTCCGCCCTTCCACTAGAGCAGATACGCAGTATTTT	CASSFRPSTRADTQYF
TRBV6-4	TRBD1	NA	TRBJ2-7	TGTGCCAGCAGTGAATCAACAGGGGGTCACTCCTACGAGCAGTACTTC	CASSESTGGHSYEQYF
TRBV6-4	TRBD2	NA	TRBJ2-2	TGTGCCAGCAGGCCTGAAGCGGGAATCGGGGAGCTGTTTTTT	CASRPEAGIGELFF
TRBV7-2	TRBD1	NA	TRBJ2-3	TGTGCCAGCAGCCCCCAGGGGGCAGATACGCAGTATTTT	CASSPQGADTQYF
TRBV6-5	TRBD2	once	TRBJ2-7	TGTGCCAGCAGATTAGCGGGCGCCTACGAGCAGTACTTC	CASRLAGAYEQYF
TRBV6-6	NA	NA	TRBJ2-5	TGTGCCAGCAAGGCCTCGCAGGCCGGAGAGACCCAGTACTTC	CASKASQAGETQYF
TRBV2	NA	NA	TRBJ1-5	TGTGCCGCACGTAGGGACCATAATCAGCCCCAGCATTTT	CAARRDHNQPQHF
TRBV29-1	TRBD2	NA	TRBJ2-1	TGCAGCGCTCGACTAGCGGGAGGTTGGGAGCAGTTCTTC	CSARLAGGWEQFF
TRBV6-6	TRBD1	NA	TRBJ1-2	TGTGCCAGCAATTACTCTCCAGGGGGCGATGGCTACACCTTC	CASNYSPGGDGYTF
TRBV14	TRBD1	NA	TRBJ2-1	TGTGCCAGCAGCCCGTTACAGGGGGCTTCCTACAATGAGCAGTTCTTC	CASSPLQGASYNEQFF
TRBV18	TRBD2	NA	TRBJ2-2	TGTGCCAGCTCACCGTTAGCGGGAGTAGACACCGGGGAGCTGTTTTTT	CASSPLAGVDTGELFF
TRBV7-2	NA	once	TRBJ2-5	TGTGCCAGCAGCTTTTCCGGGGGCCAAGAGACCCAGTACTTC	CASSFSGGQETQYF
TRBV5-1	TRBD2	NA	TRBJ2-2	TGCGCCAGCAGCCTCGGGACTAGCGGGAGGTCCGGGGAGCTGTTTTTT	CASSLGTSGRSGELFF
TRBV28	TRBD1	NA	TRBJ1-2	TGTGCCAGCAATCCGACGGGACAGGGAAGGACTAACTATGGCTACACCTTC	CASNPTGQGRTNYGYTF
TRBV7-2	TRBD1	NA	TRBJ2-7	TGTGCCAGCAGCTTAGCCGGGACAGGGCTCGACGAGCAGTACTTC	CASSLAGTGLDEQYF
TRBV2	NA	few	TRBJ2-3	TGTGCCAGCAGTGAAATGGGGCCGACCTCGATCGGGGAGTATTTT	CASSEMGPTSIGEYF
TRBV15	TRBD1	NA	TRBJ2-1	TGTGCCACCAGCAAAGGACAGGGTTTTAGTGGGTACAATGAGCAGTTCTTC	CATSKGQGFSGYNEQFF
TRBV18	NA	NA	TRBJ1-1	TGTGCCAGCTCACCGAACGAGGGTTCAGCTGAAGCTTTCTTT	CASSPNEGSAEAFF
TRBV7-8	NA	medium-sized	TRBJ2-1	TGTGCCAGCAGCACCCTTGAGGGCTCTTGGGGTGAGCAGTTCTTC	CASSTLEGSWGEQFF
TRBV6-5	NA	once	TRBJ2-7	TGTGCCAGCAGTTCCCGGGGAACTCGGGAGATGGGCGAGCAGTACTTC	CASSSRGTREMGEQYF
TRBV18	NA	NA	TRBJ1-4	TGTGCCAGCTCACCTGGAAATGAAAAACTGTTTTTT	CASSPGNEKLFF
TRBV20-1	TRBD2	NA	TRBJ2-7	TGCAGCCTAGCGGGAGCCTACGAGCAGTACTTC	CSLAGAYEQYF
TRBV28	TRBD2	NA	TRBJ2-7	TGTGCCAGCAGTTTCCGCGGGGGGTTTAAGGACGAGCAGTACTTC	CASSFRGGFKDEQYF
TRBV29-1	NA	NA	TRBJ2-7	TGCAGCGTTGGGCCGGGAACCTACGAGCAGTACTTC	CSVGPGTYEQYF
TRBV19	TRBD1	NA	TRBJ1-2	TGTGCCAGTAGACCAAATCTTTTCGGGACAGGGGTTGGCTACACCTTC	CASRPNLFGTGVGYTF
TRBV28	NA	NA	TRBJ2-7	TGTGCCAGCAGTCTGGGTCCCGACATGGTGAAGCAGTACTTC	CASSLGPDMVKQYF
TRBV6-4	TRBD2	NA	TRBJ2-2	TGTGCCAGCAGCCGGACTAGCGGGAGTACGGGGAACACCGGGGAGCTGTTTTTT	CASSRTSGSTGNTGELFF
TRBV4-1	TRBD1	NA	TRBJ1-2	TGCGCCAGCAGCCCTACCTACCGACAAGAGGGACAGAGGGGAGGCTACACCTTC	CASSPTYRQEGQRGGYTF
TRBV5-4	NA	NA	TRBJ2-5	TGTGCCAGCAGCTTGGAACCAGGGAGGTCAGAGACCCAGTACTTC	CASSLEPGRSETQYF
TRBV19	TRBD2	NA	TRBJ2-2	TGTGCCAGTAGCCATGGACTAGACCTGGCCGGGGAGCTGTTTTTT	CASSHGLDLAGELFF
TRBV28	TRBD1	NA	TRBJ2-7	TGTGCCAGCAGGGCCGGGACAGGCAATCGGGAGCAGTACTTC	CASRAGTGNREQYF
TRBV29-1	TRBD2	NA	TRBJ2-3	TGCAGCGTTAAACTAGCGGGAGGGCCGACAGATACGCAGTATTTT	CSVKLAGGPTDTQYF
TRBV19	TRBD1	NA	TRBJ1-2	TGTGCCAGTAGCCTGGGACAGAGCTATGGCTACACCTTC	CASSLGQSYGYTF
TRBV7-3	TRBD1	medium-sized	TRBJ2-1	TGTGCCAGCAGCTCCAGACAGGGTATTAGCGATGAGCAGTTCTTC	CASSSRQGISDEQFF
TRBV4-2	TRBD2	NA	TRBJ2-7	TGTGCCAGCAGCCAAGGACTAGCGGGAGCCTACGAGCAGTACTTC	CASSQGLAGAYEQYF
TRBV6-5	NA	few	TRBJ2-6	TGTGCCAGCAGGACAGCCCTCTCTGGGGCCAACGTCCTGACTTTC	CASRTALSGANVLTF
TRBV5-1	TRBD2	once	TRBJ2-5	TGCGCCAGCAGCTTGACGAGCGGGAGGGCGGAGACCCAGTACTTC	CASSLTSGRAETQYF
TRBV19	NA	NA	TRBJ2-1	TGTGCCAGTAGTACCACCTCACTAGCCGAGCAGTTCTTC	CASSTTSLAEQFF
TRBV28	NA	NA	TRBJ2-1	TGTGCCAGCAGTTTAGGTCAGGGCCACAATGAGCAGTTCTTC	CASSLGQGHNEQFF
TRBV7-2	NA	NA	TRBJ1-5	TGTGCCAGCAGCTTAGATTTACAGGGAAATCCCCAGCATTTT	CASSLDLQGNPQHF
TRBV5-1	NA	NA	TRBJ1-4	TGCGCCAGCAGCTTGGGGACGACCTCTAATGAAAAACTGTTTTTT	CASSLGTTSNEKLFF
TRBV11-3	TRBD2	NA	TRBJ2-1	TGTGCCAGCAGCTTACGGGCTAGCGGAGCCTACAATGAGCAGTTCTTC	CASSLRASGAYNEQFF
TRBV6-1	NA	few	TRBJ2-1	TGTGCCAGCAGTGAAGGGGGGGGCGGACACAATGAGCAGTTCTTC	CASSEGGGGHNEQFF
TRBV5-5	TRBD1	NA	TRBJ2-7	TGTGCCAGCAGCCGAGGGACAGCCTCCTACGAGCAGTACTTC	CASSRGTASYEQYF
TRBV19	NA	NA	TRBJ1-5	TGTGCCAGTAGACGGGCCTTCCCTAGCAATCAGCCCCAGCATTTT	CASRRAFPSNQPQHF